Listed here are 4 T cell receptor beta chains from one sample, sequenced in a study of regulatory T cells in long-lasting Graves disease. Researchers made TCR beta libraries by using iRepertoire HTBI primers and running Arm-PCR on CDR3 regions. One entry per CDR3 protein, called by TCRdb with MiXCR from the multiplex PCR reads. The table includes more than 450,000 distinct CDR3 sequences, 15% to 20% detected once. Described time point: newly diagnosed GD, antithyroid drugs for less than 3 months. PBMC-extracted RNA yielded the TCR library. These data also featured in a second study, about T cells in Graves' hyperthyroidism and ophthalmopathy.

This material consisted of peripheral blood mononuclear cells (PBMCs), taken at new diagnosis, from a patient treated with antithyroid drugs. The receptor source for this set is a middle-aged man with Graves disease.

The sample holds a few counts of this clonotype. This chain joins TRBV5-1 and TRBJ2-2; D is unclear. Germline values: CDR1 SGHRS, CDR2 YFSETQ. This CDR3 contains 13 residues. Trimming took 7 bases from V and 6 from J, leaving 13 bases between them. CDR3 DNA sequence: TGCGCCAGCGGGGATCGAACGGCCGGGGAGCTGTTTTTT. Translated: CASGDRTAGELFF.

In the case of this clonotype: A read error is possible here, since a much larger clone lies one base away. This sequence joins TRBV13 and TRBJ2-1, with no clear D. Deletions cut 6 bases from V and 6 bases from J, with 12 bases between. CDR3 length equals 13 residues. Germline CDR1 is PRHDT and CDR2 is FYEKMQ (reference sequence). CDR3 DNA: TGTGCCAGCAGGGGTATAGAGGCCAATGAGCAGTTCTTC. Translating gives CASRGIEANEQFF.

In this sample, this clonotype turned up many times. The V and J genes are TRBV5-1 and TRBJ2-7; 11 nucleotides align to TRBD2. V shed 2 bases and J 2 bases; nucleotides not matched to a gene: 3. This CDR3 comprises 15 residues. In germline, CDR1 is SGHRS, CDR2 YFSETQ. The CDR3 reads CASSFPSGRTYEQYF. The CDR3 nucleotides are TGCGCCAGCAGCTTCCCTAGCGGGAGGACCTACGAGCAGTACTTC.

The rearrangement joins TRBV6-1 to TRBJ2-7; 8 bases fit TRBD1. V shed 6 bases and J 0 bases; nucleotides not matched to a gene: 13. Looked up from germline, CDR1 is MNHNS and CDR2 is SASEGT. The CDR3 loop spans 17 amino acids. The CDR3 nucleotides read TGTGCCAGCAGCCCTAACAACAGGGGGATGAGCTCCTACGAGCAGTACTTC. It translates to CASSPNNRGMSSYEQYF.